The 25 T cell receptor beta chains presented below share a single source sample, sequenced in a study of blood T cell repertoires in COVID-19 (dated by TCRdb to 2020 to 2022). Library preparation employed the immunoSEQ multiplex PCR assay. TCRdb took this table from immuneACCESS and kept in-frame rearrangements with V and J called. Such tables lack part of the clones; where checked against another copy, unresolved V genes explain under half of the gap, and the rest is unexplained. Present in this sample are roughly 320,000 clones, 89% of which were seen just once. Of the sample, 1.5% to 2% is held by the ten largest clones. The sample consisted of peripheral blood. Receptor source: a woman aged 25-40 years with COVID-19, enrolled during active disease.

The chain recombines TRBV6-5 with TRBJ1-1; TRBD1 agrees at 7 bases. The CDR3 covers 13 residues. Looked up from germline, CDR1 is MNHEY and CDR2 is SVGAGI. J was trimmed by 0 bases and V by 8 bases; bases with no gene match: 3. CDR3 DNA: TGTGCCAGCGGGGACAGCATGAACACTGAAGCTTTCTTT. This gives the protein CASGDSMNTEAFF.

This chain joins TRBV4-1 and TRBJ2-7, with 8 nucleotides matching TRBD2. CDR3 length: 15 amino acids. Germline V gene lookup returns CDR1 MGHRA and CDR2 YSYEKL. V shed 0 bases, J shed 3 bases, and the junction held 4 bases outside the gene matches. In DNA form, the CDR3 reads TGCGCCAGCAGCCAAGATCCCGGGGGGGACTACGAGCAGTACTTC. It translates to CASSQDPGGDYEQYF.

The chain employs TRBV2 and TRBJ1-1, with 8 bases identical to TRBD1. After removal of 6 bases from V and 6 bases from J, the junction contained 12 bases not matched to a gene. Germline CDR1 reads SNHLY; CDR2 reads FYNNEI. This CDR3 region has 15 residues. CDR3 protein: CASRATGGSYSEAFF. CDR3 sequence (DNA): TGTGCCAGCAGAGCCACAGGGGGTTCCTACTCTGAAGCTTTCTTT.

This clone was counted a single time. The genes are TRBV5-4 and TRBJ2-7, with D possibly TRBD2 on 6 matching bases. The V gene's germline CDR1 is SGHNT and CDR2 YYREEE (reference sequence). The CDR3 covers 13 residues. The V and J ends lost 4 bases and 2 bases respectively, with 10 bases between them. The CDR3 nucleotides are TGTGCCAGCAGCGGGGCGGGGACCTACGAGCAGTACTTC. It specifies CASSGAGTYEQYF.

The V gene is TRBV19, the J gene TRBJ1-1; D unresolved. The germline V gene has CDR1 LNHDA and CDR2 SQIVND (reference sequence). The CDR3 covers 12 residues. V was trimmed by 4 bases and J by 3 bases, leaving 6 bases between them. The DNA of the CDR3 is TGTGCCAGTAGTAAAACACACACTGAAGCTTTCTTT. This gives the protein CASSKTHTEAFF.

The chain carries TRBV27 and TRBJ2-3; 15 bases agree with TRBD2. In germline, CDR1 is MNHEY, CDR2 SMNVEV (reference sequence). Unmatched junction bases numbered 14, after V lost 4 bases and J lost 3 bases. The CDR3 extends over 20 amino acids. The CDR3 nucleotides read TGTGCCAGCAGTTCCCTTCGCGGACTAGCGGGGGGGCCTGATACAGATACGCAGTATTTT. Translation gives CASSSLRGLAGGPDTDTQYF.

This sequence joins TRBV2 and TRBJ2-1, with D possibly being TRBD1 (5 bases). The CDR3 has 15 residues. The germline V gene has CDR1 SNHLY and CDR2 FYNNEI. Between the trimmed V and J ends, which lost 8 bases and 0 bases, there was a span of 14 bases. Here the CDR3 DNA reads TGTGCCAGCTTACCAGGACACAGCTCCTACAATGAGCAGTTCTTC. It translates to CASLPGHSSYNEQFF.

V and J are TRBV12-3 or TRBV12-4 and TRBJ2-3; 7 bases line up with TRBD2. This CDR3 region has 13 residues. The V segment lost 5 bases and the J segment 4 bases; nucleotides outside the gene matches: 3. Here the CDR3 reads CASSLLAADTQYF. The CDR3 nucleotides read TGTGCCAGCAGTCTCCTAGCGGCAGATACGCAGTATTTT.

The gene calls are TRBV19 and TRBJ1-3; D remains ambiguous. Germline CDR1 is LNHDA and CDR2 is SQIVND (reference sequence). Trimming took 5 bases from V and 0 from J, leaving 8 bases between them. The length of the CDR3 is 14 residues. The DNA of the CDR3 is TGTGCCAGTAGTCCCTCAGGCTCTGGAAACACCATATATTTT. Protein sequence: CASSPSGSGNTIYF.

This clone was found a few times. V is TRBV28 and J is TRBJ1-4; 8 nucleotides align to TRBD1. Trimming removed 7 bases from V and 11 bases from J; junction bases left unmatched: 18. CDR1 is MDHEN, CDR2 SYDVKM, per germline. This CDR3 spans 16 amino acids. In nucleotides, the CDR3 is TGTGCCAGCAATGACCCCGCCGGGACAGGCGTTGGGAAACTGTTTTTT. Translating gives CASNDPAGTGVGKLFF.

This rearrangement joins TRBV7-9 to TRBJ1-1; 8 bases are shared with TRBD1. Germline CDR1 and CDR2: SEHNR and FQNEAQ (reference sequence). Trimming at V came to 3 bases and at J to 4 bases, leaving 4 bases not matched to a gene. CDR3 length: 14 residues. This CDR3 is CASSFLTGGTEAFF. Written as DNA, the CDR3 is TGTGCCAGCAGCTTCCTTACAGGGGGCACTGAAGCTTTCTTT.

This rearrangement joins TRBV5-4 to TRBJ2-1; D is perhaps TRBD2 (5 bases). Germline CDR1 and CDR2: SGHNT and YYREEE (reference sequence). V lost 6 bases and J lost 4, with 11 bases in between. The CDR3 contains 13 residues. The CDR3 reads CASKPSGYNEQFF. CDR3 bases: TGTGCCAGCAAGCCCAGCGGTTACAATGAGCAGTTCTTC.

J is TRBJ2-5 and V is TRBV6-1; TRBD1 might be the D (6 bases). The CDR3 extends over 14 amino acids. Germline CDR1 MNHNS, CDR2 SASEGT. Trimming cost V 4 bases and J 5 bases, with 14 bases left between them. Here the CDR3 DNA reads TGTGCCAGCAGTGTCAGGGGTTGGGGGGAGACCCAGTACTTC. Translating gives CASSVRGWGETQYF.

The chain links TRBV7-2 to TRBJ2-1, with 10 bases that match TRBD2. Per the germline V gene, CDR1 is SGHTA and CDR2 is FQGNSA. The CDR3 totals 16 residues. Germline trimming cut 4 bases from V and 3 bases from J; bases unmatched to any gene: 6. In nucleotides, the CDR3 is TGTGCCAGCAGCTCCCCTGAGCGGGGGGGCTACAATGAGCAGTTCTTC. As protein: CASSSPERGGYNEQFF.

This clone has a single count. CDR3 in DNA: TGTGCCAGCAGTTGGCAGGGTGGGACTGAAGCTTTCTTT. It translates to CASSWQGGTEAFF. V usage is TRBV6-5 and J usage is TRBJ1-1; the D gene is possibly TRBD1 (5 bases). Germline assignment: CDR1 MNHEY and CDR2 SVGAGI. This CDR3 contains 13 residues. Between the trimmed V and J ends, which lost 4 bases and 5 bases, there was a span of 11 bases.

The chain combines TRBV5-1 with TRBJ1-2, with TRBD1 identical over 7 bases. Germline trimming cut 0 bases from V and 8 bases from J; bases unmatched to any gene: 4. Germline V gives CDR1 SGHRS, CDR2 YFSETQ. The CDR3 consists of 13 residues. CDR3 nucleotides: TGCGCCAGCAGCTTGGTGGGGACAGCCGGCTACACCTTC. Translation gives CASSLVGTAGYTF.

The chain links TRBV9 to TRBJ2-3, with 10 bases aligning to TRBD2. Germline V gene sequence: CDR1 SGDLS, CDR2 YYNGEE. The trim removed 5 bases at V and 4 bases at J, leaving 4 bases unmatched. The CDR3 length is 14 residues. The CDR3 sequence: CASRPAGGSDTQYF. The CDR3 region has the DNA TGTGCCAGCAGGCCAGCGGGGGGGTCAGATACGCAGTATTTT.

In DNA form, the CDR3 reads TGTGCCAGCAGCTTCGGTGCGTCAGGAGGGCGTGAAAAACTGTTTTTT. Its translation: CASSFGASGGREKLFF. The rearrangement uses TRBV5-5 and TRBJ1-4; D unclear. The CDR3 has 16 amino acids. V was pared by 2 bases and J by 7 bases, with 18 bases between. Germline lookup yields CDR1 SGHKS and CDR2 YYEKEE (reference sequence). Using reference TRBV5-5 and TRBJ1-4 for the parts outside the CDR3, the full variable domain is DAGVTQSPTHLIKTRGQQVTLRCSPISGHKSVSWYQQVLGQGPQFIFQYYEKEERGRGNFPDRFSARQFPNYSSELNVNALLLGDSALYLCASSFGASGGREKLFFGSGTQLSVL.

V usage is TRBV28 and J usage is TRBJ1-2, with TRBD1 identical over 12 bases. J was trimmed by 7 bases and V by 5 bases; bases with no gene match: 8. The germline V gene has CDR1 MDHEN and CDR2 SYDVKM. The CDR3 has 15 amino acids. CDR3 sequence: CASSRGGTGGFGYTF. Here the CDR3 DNA reads TGTGCCAGCAGTCGGGGTGGGACAGGGGGCTTTGGCTACACCTTC.

The chain is built from TRBV18 and TRBJ2-4, with a tentative D call TRBD1 (5 bases). CDR1 and CDR2 (germline): KGHSH, LQKENI. The CDR3 covers 13 residues. V dropped 3 bases and J dropped 7 bases, with 10 bases sitting between them. The CDR3 reads CASSPTENNIQYF. The CDR3 nucleotides read TGTGCCAGCTCACCGACAGAGAATAACATTCAGTACTTC.

The rearrangement uses TRBV3-1 (or the pseudogene TRBV3-2) and TRBJ2-1; tentative D call: TRBD2 (5 bases). Trimming stripped 0 bases from V and 0 bases from J, with 15 bases between. The CDR3 is 18 residues long. CDR1 is LGHDT and CDR2 is YNNKEL in the germline V gene (reference sequence). The DNA of the CDR3 is TGTGCCAGCAGCCAAGATCTTGTCGGCGGGTTCTCCTACAATGAGCAGTTCTTC. This codes for CASSQDLVGGFSYNEQFF.

The chain joins TRBV4-1 to TRBJ2-1, with 7 bases that match TRBD1. The CDR3 is 16 amino acids. Germline CDR1 reads MGHRA; CDR2 reads YSYEKL. J gave up 8 bases and V 4 bases, and 14 bases lay outside the gene matches. The DNA of the CDR3 is TGCGCCAGCAGCCCGCCCGGGACAGCGATGTTTCATGAGCAGTTCTTC. It specifies CASSPPGTAMFHEQFF.

This sequence joins TRBV9 and TRBJ1-2; the D gene is possibly TRBD1 (5 bases). CDR3 length: 13 residues. Germline values: CDR1 SGDLS, CDR2 YYNGEE. V was shortened by 4 bases and J by 4 bases, with 11 bases between the two germline ends. The CDR3 protein is CASSPGLFYGYTF. The CDR3 nucleotides read TGTGCCAGCAGCCCAGGGCTTTTCTATGGCTACACCTTC.

This chain links TRBV24-1 with TRBJ2-2; no definite D call. Trimming pared 1 base from V and 7 bases from J, leaving 6 bases between. The germline V gene has CDR1 KGHDR and CDR2 SFDVKD. This CDR3 is 13 amino acids long. Written as DNA, the CDR3 is TGTGCCACCAGTGATTTTAACGGCGGGGAGCTGTTTTTT. Its protein is CATSDFNGGELFF.

This chain uses TRBV19 with TRBJ2-5; 9 positions match TRBD2. V lost 3 bases, J lost 4 bases, and 12 bases stayed unmatched. In germline, CDR1 is LNHDA, CDR2 SQIVND (reference sequence). The length of the CDR3 is 17 residues. The CDR3 sequence: CASSIVSGGPLGETQYF. The CDR3 DNA follows: TGTGCCAGTAGTATCGTTAGCGGGGGTCCCCTAGGAGAGACCCAGTACTTC.